The following is a T cell receptor (beta chain) sequence with its context. No antigen is known for it. The record originates from a study of cytomegalovirus exposure and HLA in healthy donors. Study findings and constraints: The study recorded about 150 TCR beta chains that were cytomegalovirus-associated.

It was the approximately 120-subject validation cohort, separate from the roughly 700-subject first cohort, to which the donors belonged. Germline CDR1 is LNHNV and CDR2 is YYDKDF (reference sequence). CDR3 length: 21 amino acids. The trim removed 3 bases at V and 0 bases at J, leaving 20 bases unmatched. Measured with immunoSEQ multiplex PCR; TCRdb has only the in-frame clones, and not every one. Among fewer than 250,000 clones, around 87% were seen once, and the ten largest hold roughly 2%. The J gene is TRBJ2-4, the V gene TRBV15, with 7 bases fitting TRBD1. The sequence was obtained from a woman between 18 and 30 years old in good health and CMV-seropositive. The specimen was PBMCs. The CDR3 protein is CATSRSLRTGEGSLAKNIQYF. CDR3 DNA: TGTGCCACCAGCAGGAGTTTGCGCACAGGGGAAGGGTCGCTAGCCAAAAACATTCAGTACTTC.